One sample yielded the 5 T cell receptor beta chains listed below, sequenced in a study of breast tumors, draining lymph nodes, adjacent tissues. Breast cancer patients provided tissue from their axillary draining lymph nodes. A single record per CDR3 protein comes from TCRdb applying MiXCR to the multiplex PCR reads. The sample lists 150,000 to 200,000 distinct CDR3 sequences, over 25% occurring once. The sequenced material came from axillary lymph node tissue. These receptors all stem from a female donor with breast cancer. Some clones in this sample may be carry-over from other donors' samples.

Note on this clonotype: This may be a read error, as it is one base from a much larger clone. The rearrangement uses TRBV9 and TRBJ1-5; 7 bases line up with TRBD1. The CDR3 runs to 14 residues. Per the germline V gene, CDR1 is SGDLS and CDR2 is YYNGEE. The CDR3 coding sequence is TGTGCCAGCAGCGAGAGGGGGCCTGATCAGCCCCAGCCTTTT. It codes for CASSERGPDQPQPF.

There are many counts of this clonotype. This chain connects TRBV7-8 to TRBJ2-5; D perhaps matches TRBD2 (6 bases). The CDR3 totals 15 residues. V lost 4 bases to trimming and J lost 5 bases, with 17 bases between them. Germline assignment: CDR1 SGHVS and CDR2 FQNEAQ. CDR3 sequence: CASSSDVWEVETQYF. The CDR3 DNA reads TGTGCCAGCAGCTCAGACGTCTGGGAGGTTGAGACCCAGTACTTC.

About this clonotype itself: This may be a read error: a much more frequent sequence differs by one nucleotide. DNA for the CDR3: TGTGCCACCGGGGGAGGGGGACGCAATCGGCCCCAGCATTTT. The encoded protein is CATGGGGRNRPQHF. V is TRBV6-5 and J is TRBJ1-5; tentative D call: TRBD1 (6 bases). From germline, CDR1 is MNHEY and CDR2 SVGAGI. The CDR3 consists of 14 residues.

Many counts were recorded for this clonotype. The V call is TRBV12-3 or TRBV12-4, the J call TRBJ2-2; 11 nucleotides align to TRBD1. CDR3 size: 18 residues. The V gene end was trimmed by 5 bases and the J gene end by 0 bases; junction bases not matched to a gene: 8. The CDR3 DNA reads TGTGCCAGCAGTCGACTCCCGGGACAGGGGGCGAACACCGGGGAGCTGTTTTTT. Translated: CASSRLPGQGANTGELFF.

In its sample, this clonotype was seen once. A much larger clone is a single base away; this may be a read error. No conserved phenylalanine or tryptophan ends this CDR3, so it is likely a read error. The chain links TRBV6-1 to TRBJ2-7; the D gene is possibly TRBD1 (6 bases). With 6 bases removed from V and 7 bases from J, the gap between germline ends came to 16 bases. From germline, CDR1 is MNHNS and CDR2 SASEGT. The length of the CDR3 is 13 residues. The CDR3 reads CASRQGPSNEQYL. The CDR3 nucleotides are TGTGCCAGCAGACAGGGCCCGTCTAATGAGCAGTACCTC.